The sample holds a few counts of the clone carrying this T cell receptor (beta chain). Its antigen remains unknown. The CDR3 is 13 residues long. Losses at the gene ends were 7 bases for V and 5 bases for J; bases not matched to a gene: 7. Germline values: CDR1 SGHKS, CDR2 YYEKEE (reference sequence). Extracted total RNA amounted to at least 5.5 micrograms for each sample. Primers used in a second PCR of about 7 to 12 cycles were a sample-barcoded 5' primer and a J-beta primer mix. TCRdb fed the 5' RACE reads into MiXCR, producing one record per CDR3 protein. This sample has around 710,000 distinct CDR3 sequences; roughly 43% occur once, and the top ten carry approximately 22%. This sample is part of a study of blood T cells in healthy people across ages. Broader study findings: When set beside aged donors, long-lived donors presented more naive CD4+ cells and higher diversity. TCR beta diversity per million T cells fell roughly linearly with age.

This rearrangement joins TRBV5-5 to TRBJ2-7, with TRBD2 matching over 9 bases. The clonotype was recovered from a woman aged 55-70 years in good health. The sequenced sample was blood. The CDR3 DNA sequence: TGTGCCAGCCATATAGCGGGAGAACACGAGCAGTACTTC. Amino acid sequence: CASHIAGEHEQYF.